A selection of T cell receptor beta chains follows, all from one sample in a study of cytomegalovirus exposure and HLA in healthy donors. The assay was immunoSEQ multiplex PCR, and TCRdb's table has in-frame clones only and misses some. The sample has tens of thousands of clones; 95% are singletons. The specimen sequenced was PBMCs. The receptors were gathered from a woman younger than 30 in good health and CMV-seropositive. Each CDR3 is given with its conserved first and last residue. The D gene is left open where the match is weak. Where a row states a size, it is once, few, many or the class of an expanded clone; other rows omit it.

d_call j_call clone_size v_call cdr3_nt cdr3_aa
TRBD2 TRBJ2-2 . TRBV9 TGTGCCAGCAGCGTAGCTAGCGGGATTAGGACCGGGGAGCTGTTTTTT CASSVASGIRTGELFF
. TRBJ1-6 . TRBV25-1 TGTGCCAGCAGTGAATCCGGGAGCTCCTATAATTCACCCCTCCACTTT CASSESGSSYNSPLHF
TRBD1 TRBJ2-7 . TRBV28 TGTGCCAGCAGTTTAGGGGGACAGGGCCCCTACGAGCAGTACTTC CASSLGGQGPYEQYF
. TRBJ2-7 . TRBV4-3 TGCGCCAGCAGCCAAGATGCTGGCAGCTCCTACGAGCAGTACTTC CASSQDAGSSYEQYF
. TRBJ2-2 . TRBV29-1 TGCAGCGTCCGGTGGACCGGGGAGCTGTTTTTT CSVRWTGELFF
TRBD2 TRBJ2-1 . TRBV19 TGTGCCAGTAGTATTCAGCGGGGTCGTTACAATGAGCAGTTCTTC CASSIQRGRYNEQFF
TRBD1 TRBJ1-3 . TRBV28 TGTGCCAGCAGGGGGGCAGGGGGGTTCTCTGGAAACACCATATATTTT CASRGAGGFSGNTIYF
. TRBJ2-3 . TRBV7-9 TGTGCCAGCAGCTTATCAGGGGCAGATACGCAGTATTTT CASSLSGADTQYF
TRBD1 TRBJ1-1 . TRBV19 TGTGCCAGTACCGGGACAGGGGCCCGTTGGAACACTGAAGCTTTCTTT CASTGTGARWNTEAFF
. TRBJ1-3 . TRBV19 TGTGCCAGTAGCCACGACAGGTACAGCTCTGGAAACACCATATATTTT CASSHDRYSSGNTIYF
. TRBJ2-3 . TRBV7-3 TGTGCCAGCAGCTTAAACGGGGGGCCGGATACGCAGTATTTT CASSLNGGPDTQYF
TRBD1 TRBJ2-3 . TRBV27 TGTGCCAGCAGTCAAGGGACAGGGGTAACAGATACGCAGTATTTT CASSQGTGVTDTQYF
. TRBJ2-6 . TRBV15 TGTGCCACCGCAGGGGTCCCGGGGTCTGGGGCCAACGTCCTGACTTTC CATAGVPGSGANVLTF
TRBD1 TRBJ1-5 . TRBV5-5 TGTGCCAGCAGCAGGACCGACAGGGGTTGGGATCAGCCCCAGCATTTT CASSRTDRGWDQPQHF
TRBD2 TRBJ2-7 . TRBV4-3 TGCGCCAGCAGCCATATAGCGGGGGGGAGCTCCTACGAGCAGTACTTC CASSHIAGGSSYEQYF
. TRBJ1-1 . TRBV6-9 TGTGCCAGCCAGCTCGGGGGGAGAAACACTGAAGCTTTCTTT CASQLGGRNTEAFF
TRBD2 TRBJ2-5 . TRBV18 TGTGCCAGCTCACCAGCGGGAGATTTTTTAACTCAAGAGACCCAGTACTTC CASSPAGDFLTQETQYF
. TRBJ1-1 . TRBV21-1 TGTGCCAGCAGCAAAGGGGGTGAACAGGGGAACGAAAGAACTGAAGCTTTCTTT CASSKGGEQGNERTEAFF
TRBD1 TRBJ1-5 once TRBV7-8 TGTGCCAGCAGCCGACAGGGGGGTTATAGCAATCAGCCCCAGCATTTT CASSRQGGYSNQPQHF
TRBD2 TRBJ2-3 . TRBV29-1 TGCAGCGTCGATCCCGGGGGGATGACTAGCGGGTACACAGATACGCAGTATTTT CSVDPGGMTSGYTDTQYF
. TRBJ2-1 . TRBV15 TGTGCCACCAGCAGTACTAGACTTCAGTTCTTC CATSSTRLQFF
. TRBJ2-3 . TRBV10-1 TGCGCCAGCAGCCCCGGAGCAGTTAGCACAGATACGCAGTATTTT CASSPGAVSTDTQYF
TRBD1 TRBJ2-7 few TRBV5-8 TGTGCCAGCAGCCTGGACAGGGTCCCCTACGAGCAGTACTTC CASSLDRVPYEQYF
. TRBJ1-6 few TRBV7-9 TGTGCCAGCAGAAGAAACAGTGTCAATTCACCCCTCCACTTT CASRRNSVNSPLHF
. TRBJ2-3 . TRBV2 TGTGCCAGCAGTGAAACGGGAGTTATAGATACGCAGTATTTT CASSETGVIDTQYF
. TRBJ1-2 . TRBV28 TGTGCCAGCAGAAAACCAACCAGGGTAGTGGACTATGGCTACACCTTC CASRKPTRVVDYGYTF
. TRBJ2-6 . TRBV29-1 TGCAGCGTTGTTGGAGGGGACTCTGGGGCCAACGTCCTGACTTTC CSVVGGDSGANVLTF
. TRBJ2-6 . TRBV30 TGTGCCTGGACGCTACGGGGAACTGGGGCCAACGTCCTGACTTTC CAWTLRGTGANVLTF
. TRBJ1-2 . TRBV5-5 TGTGCCAGCAGCATTACAGCCACTCCGGGCTACACCTTC CASSITATPGYTF
. TRBJ1-4 . TRBV4-1 TGCGCCAGCAGCCAAGATTTGAAGGTTACGGGTGGAGGAGTTAATGAAAAACTGTTTTTT CASSQDLKVTGGGVNEKLFF
. TRBJ1-2 . TRBV5-4 TGTGCCAGCAGCCTCGGAACCCCAGGGTGGGGATGGTATGGCTACACCTTC CASSLGTPGWGWYGYTF
. TRBJ2-7 once TRBV2 TGTGCCAGCACCCTGGTTGGCAATAACGAGCAGTACTTC CASTLVGNNEQYF
. TRBJ1-1 . TRBV4-3 TGCGCCAGCAGCCAAGGCGCCTCCCGGAACACTGAAGCTTTCTTT CASSQGASRNTEAFF
TRBD1 TRBJ1-5 . TRBV5-8 TGTGCCAGCAGCGCATTGGACAGGGCCCCCCAGCATTTT CASSALDRAPQHF
TRBD2 TRBJ2-1 . TRBV27 TGTGCCAGCAGTTTCCAGCGGGAGGGTTACAATGAGCAGTTCTTC CASSFQREGYNEQFF